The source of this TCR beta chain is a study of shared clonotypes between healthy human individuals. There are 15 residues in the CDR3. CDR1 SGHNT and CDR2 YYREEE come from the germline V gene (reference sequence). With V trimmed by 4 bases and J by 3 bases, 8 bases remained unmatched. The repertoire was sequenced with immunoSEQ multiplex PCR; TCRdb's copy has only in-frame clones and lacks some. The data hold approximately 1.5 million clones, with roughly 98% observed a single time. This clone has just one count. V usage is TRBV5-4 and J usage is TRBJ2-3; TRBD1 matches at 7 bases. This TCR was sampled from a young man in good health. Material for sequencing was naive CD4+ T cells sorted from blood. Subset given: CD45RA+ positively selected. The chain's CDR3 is CASSVRTGKTDTQYF. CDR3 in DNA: TGTGCCAGCAGCGTGCGGACAGGAAAAACAGATACGCAGTATTTT.